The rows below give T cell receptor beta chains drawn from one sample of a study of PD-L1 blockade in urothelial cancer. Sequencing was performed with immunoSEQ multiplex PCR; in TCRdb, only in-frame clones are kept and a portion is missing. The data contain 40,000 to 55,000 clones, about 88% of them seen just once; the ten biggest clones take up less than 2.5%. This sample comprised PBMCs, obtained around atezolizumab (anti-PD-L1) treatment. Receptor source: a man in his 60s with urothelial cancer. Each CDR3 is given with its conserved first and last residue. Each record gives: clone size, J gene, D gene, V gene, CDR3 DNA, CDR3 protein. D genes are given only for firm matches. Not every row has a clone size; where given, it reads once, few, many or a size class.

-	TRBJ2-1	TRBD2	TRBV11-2	TGTGCCAGCAGCTTAGTTGCGGGGGAGGACAATGAGCAGTTCTTC	CASSLVAGEDNEQFF
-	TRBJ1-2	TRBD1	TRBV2	TGTGCCAGCAGTACCCCGGGACAGGGAGCTTATGGCTACACCTTC	CASSTPGQGAYGYTF
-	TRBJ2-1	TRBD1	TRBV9	TGTGCCAGCAGCGTAGGGGACAGCGATGAGCAGTTCTTC	CASSVGDSDEQFF
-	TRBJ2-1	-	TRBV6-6	TGTGCCAGCAGTAGAAGGCAGGGGCGCGAGTCTGAGCAGTTCTTC	CASSRRQGRESEQFF
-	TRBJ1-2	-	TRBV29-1	TGCAGCGTTGAAGCCAGGGTGGGTTTCTATGGCTACACCTTC	CSVEARVGFYGYTF
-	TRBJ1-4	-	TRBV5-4	TGTGCCAGCAGCTTCTGGGGCGGGGTTGAAAAACTGTTTTTT	CASSFWGGVEKLFF
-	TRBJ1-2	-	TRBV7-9	TGTGCCAGCAGCTGGGCCAACGGCTATGGCTACACCTTC	CASSWANGYGYTF
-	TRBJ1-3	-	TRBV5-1	TGCGCCAGCAGCTTAGCCACCACCCCTTCTGGAAACACCATATATTTT	CASSLATTPSGNTIYF
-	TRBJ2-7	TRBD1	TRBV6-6	TGTGCCAGCAGTTACTCGGGACAGGGACCCTACGAGCAGTACTTC	CASSYSGQGPYEQYF
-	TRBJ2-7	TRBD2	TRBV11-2	TGTGCCAGCAGCTTAGGTAGCGGGGGCTCCTACGAGCAGTACTTC	CASSLGSGGSYEQYF
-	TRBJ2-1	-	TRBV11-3	TGTGCCAGCAGCTTCGTGGGAGTCAATGAGCAGTTCTTC	CASSFVGVNEQFF
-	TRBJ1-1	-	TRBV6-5	TGTGCCAGCACCGGGTCCGGTGAGATTGAAGCTTTCTTT	CASTGSGEIEAFF
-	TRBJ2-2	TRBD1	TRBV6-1	TGTGCCGCACGGAAGGGACAGGGGTCCCCCGGGGAGCTGTTTTTT	CAARKGQGSPGELFF
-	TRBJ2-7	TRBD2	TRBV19	TGTGCCAGTAGTATTGGCACAGCGGGAGCGTCCTACGAGCAGTACTTC	CASSIGTAGASYEQYF
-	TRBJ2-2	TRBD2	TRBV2	TGTGCCAGCAGTATGGGGGGGACCACCGGGGAGCTGTTTTTT	CASSMGGTTGELFF
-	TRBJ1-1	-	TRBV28	TGTGCCAGCAGTCTCCCCGCAAGGGGAAACACTGAAGCTTTCTTT	CASSLPARGNTEAFF
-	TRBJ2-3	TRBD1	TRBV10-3	TGTGCCATCAGTGAGTCGACAGGGGGTACAGATACGCAGTATTTT	CAISESTGGTDTQYF
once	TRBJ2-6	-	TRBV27	TGTGCCAGCAGTTTCTTGAGCGGCGGCCAGGGGCTTTCTGGGGCCAACGTCCTGACTTTC	CASSFLSGGQGLSGANVLTF
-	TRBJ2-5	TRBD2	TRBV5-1	TGCGCCAGCAGCATGAGGCTAGCGGGGGAAGAGACCCAGTACTTC	CASSMRLAGEETQYF
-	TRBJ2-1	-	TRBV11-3	TGTGCCAGCAGCTTATTGCCGGGAGCTCACTACAATGAGCAGTTCTTC	CASSLLPGAHYNEQFF
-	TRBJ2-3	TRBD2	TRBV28	TGTGCCAGCAGACCGAATGGACTAGCGGCAGATACGCAGTATTTT	CASRPNGLAADTQYF
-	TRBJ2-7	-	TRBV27	TGTGCCAGCAGTTTAAAAGGTCAGGGGATCTTCCCAACCTCCTACGAGCAGTACTTC	CASSLKGQGIFPTSYEQYF
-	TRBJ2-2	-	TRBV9	TGTGCCAGCAGCGCGGCGGGGCCCGGGGAGCTGTTTTTT	CASSAAGPGELFF
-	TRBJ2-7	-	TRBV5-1	TGCGCCAGCAGCTTGGACTACCGAGTATACGAGCAGTACTTC	CASSLDYRVYEQYF
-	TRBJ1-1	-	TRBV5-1	TGCGCCAGCAGCCCCTGGAGGGTTTACACTGAAGCTTTCTTT	CASSPWRVYTEAFF
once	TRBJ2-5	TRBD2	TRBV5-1	TGCGCCAGCAGCTTGGACACTAGCGGGGGGGCCCTCGGGACCCAGTACTTC	CASSLDTSGGALGTQYF
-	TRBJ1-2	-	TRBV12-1	TGTGCCAGCAGCTTTGCCCTTTCTCGGGGGGGTACAGATGGCTACACCTTC	CASSFALSRGGTDGYTF
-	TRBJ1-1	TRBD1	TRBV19	TGTGCCAGTACAGGCTCGGACAGGAGGAACACTGAAGCTTTCTTT	CASTGSDRRNTEAFF
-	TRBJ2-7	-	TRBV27	TGTGCCAGCAGTTTATATGGGAGCCTTTCCTACGAGCAGTACTTC	CASSLYGSLSYEQYF